A single sample gave rise to the 30 T cell receptor beta chains below, sequenced in a study of low-dose radiotherapy and immunotherapy resistance in tumors. Time point defined: after trial treatment. Indicated treatment: LDRT plus nivolumab, ipilimumab, low-dose cyclophosphamide and aspirin (RACIN trial). A constant-region primer paired with the V-primer adapter amplified TCRs over about 19 PCR cycles. A single record per CDR3 protein comes from TCRdb applying MiXCR to the reads. The sample has under 60,000 distinct CDR3 sequences; approximately 31% are singletons. The sample in question was PBMCs, obtained after low-dose radiotherapy plus immunotherapy. The receptors here all came from a male donor with rectosigmoid adenocarcinoma.

This clonotype was recorded at least ten times. This chain joins TRBV4-3 and TRBJ1-2, with a weak D call TRBD1 (5 bases). The CDR3 is made up of 15 amino acids. Germline lookup yields CDR1 LGHNA and CDR2 YSLEER. V lost 1 base, J lost 0 bases, and 9 bases lay in between. CDR3 residues: CASSQGTGTNYGYTF. Written as DNA, the CDR3 is TGCGCCAGCAGCCAAGGCACAGGAACTAACTATGGCTACACCTTC.

The chain couples TRBV27 to TRBJ2-1; TRBD2 aligns across 9 bases. The CDR3 totals 14 residues. Germline loops: CDR1 MNHEY, CDR2 SMNVEV (reference sequence). Unmatched junction bases numbered 9, after V lost 10 bases and J lost 5 bases. The CDR3 protein is CATTPGLANNEQFF. CDR3 DNA sequence: TGTGCCACTACGCCGGGACTAGCCAACAATGAGCAGTTCTTC.

This clonotype is medium-sized (0.01 to 0.1%). This chain connects TRBV24-1 to TRBJ2-1, with no clear D. V was cut by 0 bases and J by 6 bases, with 2 bases left in between. Germline loops: CDR1 KGHDR, CDR2 SFDVKD. The CDR3 consists of 12 residues. In DNA form, the CDR3 reads TGTGCCACCAGTGATTTGTTCAATGAGCAGTTCTTC. Protein product: CATSDLFNEQFF.

This clonotype was detected ten times or more. V is TRBV27 and J is TRBJ2-1; 8 bases map to TRBD2. There are 15 residues in the CDR3. V dropped 7 bases and J dropped 8; count of bases not matched to a gene: 13. Germline loops: CDR1 MNHEY, CDR2 SMNVEV (reference sequence). CDR3 coding DNA: TGTGCCAGCAAGAGGGAGGGAATAGCGGGATATGAGCAGTTCTTC. This translates into CASKREGIAGYEQFF.

The table lists this clonotype with many counts. The chain employs TRBV19 and TRBJ2-3; a possible D gene is TRBD2 (6 bases). Trimming stripped 7 bases from V and 3 bases from J, with 14 bases between. CDR3 size: 14 residues. CDR1 and CDR2 (germline): LNHDA, SQIVND (reference sequence). The CDR3 DNA reads as TGTGCCAGTAAGATAGCGGTTGCGACAGATACGCAGTATTTT. This gives the protein CASKIAVATDTQYF.

In its sample, this clonotype was seen a few times. The CDR3 is CSARDGAWGVQSNQPQHF. CDR3 DNA: TGCAGTGCTAGAGATGGGGCGTGGGGGGTCCAGAGCAATCAGCCCCAGCATTTT. The V gene is TRBV20-1, the J gene TRBJ1-5; TRBD1 might be the D (5 bases). The ends were cut back, 0 bases at V and 1 base at J, with 19 bases in the middle. This CDR3 has 18 residues. The germline gives CDR1 DFQATT, CDR2 SNEGSKA (reference sequence).

This clonotype came up many times. The chain joins TRBV5-1 to TRBJ1-1; 10 positions match TRBD1. Germline CDR1 and CDR2: SGHRS and YFSETQ. The CDR3 totals 15 residues. V was pared by 4 bases and J by 0 bases, with 3 bases of the junction left unmatched. This chain's CDR3 is CASSVTGGVNTEAFF. As DNA, the CDR3 is TGCGCCAGCAGCGTGACAGGGGGCGTGAACACTGAAGCTTTCTTT.

The table lists this clonotype with many counts. The V gene is TRBV7-2, the J gene TRBJ2-7, with D maybe TRBD2 (6 bases). This CDR3 is 14 amino acids long. The germline gives CDR1 SGHTA, CDR2 FQGNSA. The germline V and J ends were trimmed by 5 bases and 4 bases, with 15 bases remaining between them. CDR3 residues: CASSLYGGNYEQYF. The CDR3 DNA sequence: TGTGCCAGCAGCCTCTATGGGGGGAATTACGAGCAGTACTTC.

This clonotype was seen at least ten times. The chain joins TRBV6-2 or TRBV6-3 to TRBJ2-5; D unresolved. Germline V CDR1 and CDR2: MNHEY, SVGEGT. Trimming pared 8 bases from V and 10 bases from J, leaving 17 bases between. The CDR3 sequence is 12 residues long. CDR3 protein: CASSLQPSYQYF. In DNA form, the CDR3 reads TGTGCCAGCTCCCTACAGCCGAGTTACCAGTACTTC.

This clonotype came up many times. The chain employs TRBV12-3 or TRBV12-4 and TRBJ1-2; a possible D gene is TRBD1 (5 bases). The CDR3 totals 11 residues. The germline V and J ends were trimmed by 8 bases and 9 bases, with 13 bases remaining between them. The CDR3 spells CASGGAPRYTF. The CDR3 coding sequence is TGTGCCAGCGGTGGGGCCCCGCGCTACACCTTC.

As for this clonotype: This sequence may be a read error, since a much larger clone differs from it by one base. V usage is TRBV20-1 and J usage is TRBJ2-1; D possibly corresponds to TRBD2 (7 bases). The CDR3 loop spans 14 amino acids. V was cut by 3 bases and J by 10 bases, with 19 bases left in between. Germline V CDR1 and CDR2: DFQATT, SNEGSKA (reference sequence). The CDR3 reads CSARRRGGGYEQFF. Here the CDR3 DNA reads TGCAGTGCTAGGCGTAGGGGGGGGGGCTACGAGCAGTTCTTC.

The V call is TRBV2, the J call TRBJ2-3; 7 bases fit TRBD1. CDR1 is SNHLY and CDR2 is FYNNEI in the germline V gene. The junction had 7 bases not matched to a gene; V was cut back by 3 bases and J by 4 bases. The CDR3 is 15 amino acids. CDR3 in amino acids: CASSDSQGVADTQYF. The CDR3 DNA reads TGTGCCAGCAGTGATAGCCAGGGGGTCGCAGATACGCAGTATTTT.

This clonotype appeared many times. V gene TRBV27 combines with J gene TRBJ2-1, with D perhaps TRBD2 (7 bases). The V end lost 5 bases, the J end lost 7 bases, and 18 bases lay between the germline ends. CDR1 and CDR2 from the germline V gene are MNHEY and SMNVEV (reference sequence). The CDR3 contains 15 residues. CDR3 nucleotides: TGTGCCAGCAGTCCCTGGGGGGGGGCCGAGAATGAGCAGTTCTTC. Its translation is CASSPWGGAENEQFF.

This clonotype occurred many times. The chain combines TRBV21-1 with TRBJ1-4; the table's D call TRBD1 went unverified against the DNA. TRBV21-1 is labeled a pseudogene. The CDR3 totals 14 residues. This CDR3 reads CASTSGTGWDKLFF. The CDR3, as DNA: TGTGCCAGCACCTCCGGGACAGGGTGGGACAAACTGTTTTTT.

The chain has TRBV6-2 or TRBV6-3 and TRBJ1-1; D ambiguous. The CDR3 runs 13 residues. The germline V gene has CDR1 MNHEY and CDR2 SVGEGT. Trimming pared 5 bases from V and 1 base from J, leaving 8 bases between. CDR3 sequence: CASSDAANTEAFF. DNA for the CDR3: TGTGCCAGCAGTGACGCGGCGAACACTGAAGCTTTCTTT.

The sample holds many counts of this clonotype. The V and J genes are TRBV6-5 and TRBJ2-5; D is unresolved. The V end lost 6 bases, the J end lost 5 bases, and 16 bases lay between the germline ends. Germline V gene sequence: CDR1 MNHEY, CDR2 SVGAGI. The CDR3 has 14 amino acids. The CDR3: CASRSDEDRETQYF. CDR3 DNA: TGTGCCAGCAGGTCCGATGAGGACCGTGAGACCCAGTACTTC.

This clonotype was seen ten or more times. The J gene is TRBJ1-4, the V gene TRBV5-1; D gene unclear. Germline values: CDR1 SGHRS, CDR2 YFSETQ. Trimming cost V 4 bases and J 0 bases, with 7 bases left between them. The CDR3 sequence is 14 residues long. The CDR3 DNA reads TGCGCCAGCAGCCCGGACTCAACTAATGAAAAACTGTTTTTT. Its translation is CASSPDSTNEKLFF.

This chain links TRBV28 with TRBJ1-1; 7 nucleotides line up with TRBD1. J was trimmed by 4 bases and V by 2 bases; bases with no gene match: 7. The CDR3 contains 15 residues. The V gene's germline CDR1 is MDHEN and CDR2 SYDVKM. The CDR3: CASSLRQGIGTEAFF. The CDR3, as DNA: TGTGCCAGCAGTTTAAGACAGGGTATCGGCACTGAAGCTTTCTTT.

The chain has TRBV28 and TRBJ1-5; D unresolved. From germline, CDR1 is MDHEN and CDR2 SYDVKM. The V end was cut by 1 base, the J end by 3 bases, with 7 bases between. The CDR3 has 14 residues. The CDR3 nucleotides read TGTGCCAGCAGTTTATTTCAGTTCAATCAGCCCCAGCATTTT. This translates into CASSLFQFNQPQHF.

This clonotype was counted at least ten times. The chain recombines TRBV7-2 with TRBJ1-1; 7 bases map to TRBD1. J lost 1 base, V lost 5 bases, and 4 bases had no gene match. The germline gives CDR1 SGHTA, CDR2 FQGNSA. CDR3 length: 14 residues. The CDR3 nucleotides read TGTGCCAGCAGCCCAGGGGGACCGAACACTGAAGCTTTCTTT. This encodes CASSPGGPNTEAFF.

Many counts were recorded for this clonotype. V is TRBV27 and J is TRBJ2-5; D not resolved. The length of the CDR3 is 14 residues. Trimming shortened V by 6 bases and J by 2 bases, and 13 bases separated the two germline ends. Per the germline V gene, CDR1 is MNHEY and CDR2 is SMNVEV (reference sequence). The CDR3 nucleotides are TGTGCCAGCAGAATAGGGTCTATGCAAGAGACCCAGTACTTC. Its translation: CASRIGSMQETQYF.

The table lists this clonotype with a few counts. This sequence joins TRBV28 and TRBJ2-1, with D possibly TRBD1 on 5 matching bases. This CDR3 spans 12 amino acids. Looked up from germline, CDR1 is MDHEN and CDR2 is SYDVKM. Trimming took off 11 bases at V and 1 base at J, with 9 bases between the two ends. CDR3 sequence (DNA): TGTGCCGTACCAGGGTCCTACAATGAGCAGTTCTTC. Its protein product is CAVPGSYNEQFF.

There are many counts of this clonotype. This sequence joins TRBV6-2 or TRBV6-3 and TRBJ2-2, with a weak D call TRBD2 (5 bases). The CDR3 has 15 amino acids. V was clipped by 3 bases and J by 2 bases, with 10 bases between them. CDR1 MNHEY and CDR2 SVGEGT come from the germline V gene. CDR3 in amino acids: CASSYGGPNTGELFF. As DNA, the CDR3 is TGTGCCAGCAGTTATGGCGGGCCAAACACCGGGGAGCTGTTTTTT.

This chain uses TRBV29-1 with TRBJ2-3; D is perhaps TRBD1 (5 bases). Germline CDR1 is SQVTM and CDR2 is ANQGSEA. V dropped 4 bases and J dropped 3 bases, with 14 bases sitting between them. This CDR3 has 14 amino acids. CDR3 residues: CSVVRADFTDTQYF. CDR3 coding DNA: TGCAGCGTTGTCAGGGCGGATTTTACAGATACGCAGTATTTT.

This clonotype occurred many times. The chain uses TRBV29-1 and TRBJ2-1; D is perhaps TRBD1 (5 bases). Germline lookup yields CDR1 SQVTM and CDR2 ANQGSEA. Trimming removed 6 bases from V and 5 bases from J, with 17 bases in between. The CDR3 length is 14 residues. DNA for the CDR3: TGCAGCGTAAGGGCCTTGGACATCCACAATGAGCAGTTCTTC. Translated: CSVRALDIHNEQFF.

This clonotype appeared once. One base separates it from a far larger clone, so it is likely a read error. The chain joins TRBV28 to TRBJ2-7, with no clear D. This CDR3 region has 12 residues. V gave up 6 bases and J gave up 7 bases, with 13 bases separating them. CDR1 is MDHEN and CDR2 is SYDVKM in the germline V gene. CDR3 coding DNA: TGTGCCAGCAGAACCCTTTCCAATGAGCAGTACTTC. Its protein is CASRTLSNEQYF. Filled out from reference TRBV28 and TRBJ2-7, the complete variable domain reads DVKVTQSSRYLVKRTGEKVFLECVQDMDHENMFWYRQDPGLGLRLIYFSYDVKMKEKGDIPEGYSVSREKKERFSLILESASTNQTSMYLCASRTLSNEQYFGPGTRLTVT.

This clonotype was seen once. A read error is likely here: a far larger clone is one base away. The V and J genes are TRBV5-8 and TRBJ2-7, with a tentative D call TRBD1 (6 bases). The germline gives CDR1 SGHTS, CDR2 YDEGEE. The germline V and J ends were trimmed by 6 bases and 3 bases, with 13 bases remaining between them. The length of the CDR3 is 13 residues. In nucleotides, the CDR3 is TGTGCCAGCAACCGGCAACAGGGCTACGAGCAGTACTTC. As protein: CASNRQQGYEQYF.

The chain recombines TRBV28 with TRBJ2-7, with D perhaps TRBD2 (6 bases). CDR1 and CDR2 (germline): MDHEN, SYDVKM. The CDR3 extends over 16 amino acids. With 3 bases removed from V and 0 bases from J, the gap between germline ends came to 15 bases. The CDR3 loop is CASSFGLHILSYEQYF. The CDR3 nucleotides read TGTGCCAGCAGTTTTGGACTACACATCCTCTCCTACGAGCAGTACTTC.

This clonotype was found many times. J is TRBJ1-1 and V is TRBV20-1; D is ambiguous. Germline V gene lookup returns CDR1 DFQATT and CDR2 SNEGSKA (reference sequence). V lost 6 bases to trimming and J lost 14 bases, with 13 bases between them. CDR3 length: 9 residues. CDR3 loop: CSAPPGVFF. DNA of the CDR3: TGCAGTGCGCCCCCCGGAGTCTTCTTT.

This clonotype was found many times. The germline gene is not matched at one end of the junction; a read error may be the cause. V is TRBV6-2 or TRBV6-3 and J is TRBJ2-3; D gene ambiguous. The CDR3 spans 13 residues. Germline assignment: CDR1 MNHEY and CDR2 SVGEGT. The CDR3 loop is CAGRSADTDTQYF. As DNA, the CDR3 is TGTGCCGGCAGGTCCGCTGACACAGATACGCAGTATTTT.